This T cell receptor beta chain was retrieved from a study of OX40 agonist ivuxolimab in advanced cancers. Overall study context: Ivuxolimab was delivered to patients intravenously every 2 weeks at doses spanning 0.01 to 10 mg/kg. Findings of the study overall: The study found that CD8+ T cells averaged more expanded clones than CD4+.

The germline CDR1 and CDR2 sequences are SGHRS and YFSETQ. The V and J ends lost 0 bases and 2 bases, in that order; junction bases with no gene match: 6. This CDR3 comprises 16 residues. Profiled with immunoSEQ multiplex PCR; TCRdb holds only in-frame clones, not every one. The table shows tens of thousands of clones, with 92% occurring only once. With respect to this clone: Its matching antigen is unknown.

The rearrangement joins TRBV5-1 to TRBJ1-2; 8 nucleotides align to TRBD1. Material: CD4+ or CD8+ T cells sorted from blood, obtained in a trial of the OX40 agonist ivuxolimab. The sequence derives from an adult with an advanced solid tumor such as melanoma, head and neck, liver or kidney cancer. CDR3 loop: CASSLGQGAQNYGYTF. The CDR3, as DNA: TGCGCCAGCAGCTTGGGCCAGGGGGCGCAAAACTATGGCTACACCTTC.